Shown below are 24 T cell receptor beta chains from a single sample sequenced in a study of T cells in localized non-small cell lung cancer. Generated by immunoSEQ multiplex PCR, the TCRdb table keeps only in-frame clones and is missing some. The table shows 45,000 to 70,000 clones, with 86% occurring only once. Sequencing was performed on peripheral blood, taken before any cancer treatment. The source is a woman aged 40-69 years with stage I lung adenocarcinoma.

The CDR3 loop is CAWSAAPQYSNQPQHF. The CDR3 nucleotides are TGTGCCTGGAGCGCGGCGCCACAGTATAGCAATCAGCCCCAGCATTTT. The chain joins TRBV30 to TRBJ1-5; D is uncertain. V was clipped by 3 bases and J by 0 bases, with 15 bases between them. This CDR3 region has 16 residues. Germline V gives CDR1 GTSNPN, CDR2 SVGIG (reference sequence). The full variable domain, in which reference TRBV30 and TRBJ1-5 provide the parts outside the CDR3, is SQTIHQWPATLVQPVGSPLSLECTVEGTSNPNLYWYRQAAGRGLQLLFYSVGIGQISSEVPQNLSASRPQDRQFILSSKKLLLSDSGFYLCAWSAAPQYSNQPQHFGDGTRLSIL.

V gene TRBV7-2 combines with J gene TRBJ2-7, with 9 bases identical to TRBD1. The CDR3 is 15 amino acids. Germline V gives CDR1 SGHTA, CDR2 FQGNSA. V lost 4 bases to trimming and J lost 3 bases; unmatched junction nucleotides: 7. The CDR3 loop reads CASSSTGGSFYEQYF. CDR3 in DNA: TGTGCCAGCAGCTCCACAGGGGGCTCTTTCTACGAGCAGTACTTC.

V gene TRBV4-2 combines with J gene TRBJ1-2; TRBD1 agrees at 7 bases. The germline CDR1 and CDR2 sequences are LGHNA and YNFKEQ. CDR3 length: 12 residues. V gave up 4 bases and J gave up 9 bases; unmatched junction bases: 5. This CDR3 is CASSLDRVRYTF. The CDR3 DNA sequence: TGTGCCAGCAGCCTCGACAGGGTTCGCTACACCTTC.

The V call is TRBV18, the J call TRBJ2-1, with D possibly TRBD2 on 7 matching bases. The CDR3 is 16 residues long. Trimming left V 3 bases short and J 3 bases short, with 15 bases between. CDR1 and CDR2 from the germline V gene are KGHSH and LQKENI. CDR3 bases: TGTGCCAGCTCACCCGTTGGGGGGGCCAACTACAATGAGCAGTTCTTC. Translated, it gives CASSPVGGANYNEQFF.

CDR3 nucleotide sequence: TGTGCCAGCAGCTTAAATCAAGAGACCCAGTACTTC. It translates to CASSLNQETQYF. The chain is built from TRBV11-2 and TRBJ2-5; D is ambiguous. The CDR3 has 12 residues. Trimming cost V 2 bases and J 2 bases, with 3 bases left between them. Germline loops: CDR1 SGHAT, CDR2 FQNNGV.

The chain links TRBV18 to TRBJ2-5; unclear D gene. Judging by the DNA end, TRBJ2-7 fits better; the J call may be wrong. CDR3 length: 14 residues. Germline V gene sequence: CDR1 KGHSH, CDR2 LQKENI. The CDR3 spells CASSAEAISYEQYF. The CDR3 coding sequence is TGTGCCAGCTCCGCAGAGGCGATTTCCTACGAGCAGTACTTC.

This rearrangement joins TRBV7-2 to TRBJ2-3, with TRBD2 identical over 9 bases. Germline lookup yields CDR1 SGHTA and CDR2 FQGNSA. The trim removed 5 bases at V and 7 bases at J, leaving 7 bases unmatched. CDR3 length: 14 residues. As DNA, the CDR3 is TGTGCCAGCAGCCAGACTAGCGGATCCCATACGCAGTATTTT. It specifies CASSQTSGSHTQYF. The full variable domain, its missing parts supplied by reference TRBV7-2 and TRBJ2-3, is GAGVSQSPSNKVTEKGKDVELRCDPISGHTALYWYRQSLGQGLEFLIYFQGNSAPDKSGLPSDRFSAERTGGSVSTLTIQRTQQEDSAVYLCASSQTSGSHTQYFGPGTRLTVL.

This clone has only a few counts. V is TRBV30 and J is TRBJ1-1, with unresolved D. The CDR3 is made up of 13 amino acids. The ends were cut back, 2 bases at V and 1 base at J, with 8 bases in the middle. The germline gives CDR1 GTSNPN, CDR2 SVGIG (reference sequence). The CDR3, as DNA: TGTGCCTGGAGTTCGGCCTGGAACACTGAAGCTTTCTTT. It translates to CAWSSAWNTEAFF.

This clone was found many times. The chain combines TRBV21-1 with TRBJ1-3. TRBV21-1 is listed as a pseudogene. The CDR3 is 15 amino acids. As DNA, the CDR3 is TGTGCCAGCAGCAAAGCGCCAGGGAGTGGAAACACCATATATTTT. Translating it yields CASSKAPGSGNTIYF.

CDR3 DNA sequence: TGTGCCAGCAGCGTATTAGTCGACGAGCAGTACTTC. It specifies CASSVLVDEQYF. The chain is built from TRBV9 and TRBJ2-7; D gene ambiguous. This CDR3 region has 12 residues. Looked up from germline, CDR1 is SGDLS and CDR2 is YYNGEE. The germline V and J ends were trimmed by 1 base and 5 bases, with 7 bases remaining between them.

This chain joins TRBV2 and TRBJ2-2, with D perhaps TRBD1 or TRBD2 (6 bases each). V dropped 7 bases and J dropped 3 bases, with 12 bases sitting between them. Germline V lookup: CDR1 SNHLY, CDR2 FYNNEI. The CDR3 runs to 14 residues. Written as DNA, the CDR3 is TGTGCCAGCAACCGGGGGCCGGACACCGGGGAGCTGTTTTTT. Translation gives CASNRGPDTGELFF.

The chain employs TRBV2 and TRBJ2-1; D might be TRBD1 or TRBD2, each matching 5 bases. Germline V gene data show CDR1 as SNHLY and CDR2 as FYNNEI. V lost 10 bases and J lost 7, with 14 bases in between. The CDR3 runs 12 residues. The CDR3 region is CAIAGTPNEQFF. CDR3 sequence (DNA): TGTGCCATAGCCGGGACGCCGAATGAGCAGTTCTTC.

The CDR3 loop reads CASSPETSLREQFF. CDR3 nucleotide sequence: TGTGCCAGCAGCCCAGAGACTTCCCTACGGGAGCAGTTCTTC. The chain carries TRBV5-6 and TRBJ2-1; D unclear. Per germline, CDR1 SGHDT and CDR2 YYEEEE. The germline V and J ends were trimmed by 4 bases and 10 bases, with 18 bases remaining between them. CDR3 size: 14 residues.

The rearrangement links TRBV28 to TRBJ1-5, with D unclear. Germline V lookup: CDR1 MDHEN, CDR2 SYDVKM. V lost 3 bases and J lost 2, with 8 bases in between. CDR3 size: 14 residues. CDR3 sequence (DNA): TGTGCCAGCAGTTTTAACCAGGGCAATCAGCCCCAGCATTTT. It codes for CASSFNQGNQPQHF.

This clone was observed once. This chain connects TRBV5-4 to TRBJ2-1; 10 bases fit TRBD2. With 2 bases clipped from V and 0 bases from J, the junction kept 2 bases outside the gene matches. Germline V CDR1 and CDR2: SGHNT, YYREEE (reference sequence). CDR3 length equals 16 residues. The CDR3 protein is CASSFRLAGSYNEQFF. DNA of the CDR3: TGTGCCAGCAGCTTCAGACTAGCGGGCTCCTACAATGAGCAGTTCTTC.

This clone is termed medium-sized. V usage is TRBV6-6 and J usage is TRBJ1-6; D not resolved. The CDR3 contains 13 residues. Germline V CDR1 and CDR2: MNHNY, SVGAGI (reference sequence). The ends were cut back, 4 bases at V and 9 bases at J, with 10 bases in the middle. The CDR3 here is CASSFQTGSPLHF. CDR3 in DNA: TGTGCCAGCAGTTTTCAGACGGGTTCACCCCTCCACTTT.

The V gene is TRBV5-1, the J gene TRBJ1-2; TRBD1 aligns across 7 bases. Trimming cost V 7 bases and J 1 base; bases outside gene matches: 7. The CDR3 loop spans 14 amino acids. Germline CDR1 reads SGHRS; CDR2 reads YFSETQ. DNA of the CDR3: TGCGCCAGCTCCACGACAGGGCTTAACTATGGCTACACCTTC. The encoded protein is CASSTTGLNYGYTF.

The rearrangement uses TRBV7-2 and TRBJ1-5; 9 nucleotides match TRBD1. This CDR3 is built from 15 residues. Germline-derived CDR1 and CDR2 are SGHTA and FQGNSA. Trimming removed 5 bases from V and 1 base from J; junction bases left unmatched: 3. CDR3 nucleotide sequence: TGTGCCAGCAGCATAGGGACAGGGAGCAATCAGCCCCAGCATTTT. It codes for CASSIGTGSNQPQHF.

V and J are TRBV9 and TRBJ1-2; D is unclear. Germline V CDR1 and CDR2: SGDLS, YYNGEE. V lost 0 bases, J lost 0 bases, and 9 bases lay in between. The CDR3 contains 15 residues. CDR3 amino acids: CASSVEDGSNYGYTF. CDR3 nucleotide sequence: TGTGCCAGCAGCGTAGAAGACGGATCTAACTATGGCTACACCTTC.

The chain joins TRBV19 to TRBJ2-5; 8 nucleotides align to TRBD1. The V and J ends lost 5 bases and 5 bases, in that order; junction bases with no gene match: 10. This CDR3 has 15 residues. Germline loops: CDR1 LNHDA, CDR2 SQIVND (reference sequence). This chain's CDR3 is CASSHRQGSMETQYF. As DNA, the CDR3 is TGTGCCAGTAGTCATCGACAGGGGAGTATGGAGACCCAGTACTTC.

This clone showed up just once. V and J are TRBV9 and TRBJ1-1; the D gene is possibly TRBD1 (5 bases). The CDR3 spans 14 residues. V shed 3 bases and J shed 1 base, with 10 bases lying between them. Germline V gene data show CDR1 as SGDLS and CDR2 as YYNGEE. This CDR3 is CASSAGPQNTEAFF. CDR3 bases: TGTGCCAGCAGCGCGGGGCCCCAGAACACTGAAGCTTTCTTT.

The chain has TRBV19 and TRBJ1-4; 7 bases agree with TRBD1. Germline V gene sequence: CDR1 LNHDA, CDR2 SQIVND (reference sequence). The CDR3 consists of 14 residues. CDR3 protein: CATTGHSTNEKLFF. The CDR3 bases are TGTGCGACGACAGGGCACTCTACTAATGAAAAACTGTTTTTT.

The chain uses TRBV29-1 and TRBJ2-7, with 9 bases identical to TRBD1. Germline CDR1 and CDR2: SQVTM and ANQGSEA. V lost 6 bases to trimming and J lost 2 bases; unmatched junction nucleotides: 8. This CDR3 has 14 amino acids. CDR3 loop: CSVWTGAPTYEQYF. In DNA, the CDR3 is TGCAGCGTATGGACAGGGGCTCCCACCTACGAGCAGTACTTC.

The V and J genes are TRBV9 and TRBJ2-1; D remains ambiguous. The CDR3 has 13 amino acids. Per the germline V gene, CDR1 is SGDLS and CDR2 is YYNGEE. Trimming shortened V by 0 bases and J by 3 bases, and 4 bases separated the two germline ends. In nucleotides, the CDR3 is TGTGCCAGCAGCGTAGCCCGCTACAATGAGCAGTTCTTC. Translation gives CASSVARYNEQFF.